The present T cell receptor beta chain was sequenced within a study of blood T cell repertoires in COVID-19 (dated by TCRdb to 2018 to 2021). Turning to the overall study: Samples from collaborators originated in the United States, Italy and Spain and spanned both the acute and convalescent phases of COVID-19. The prospective study material was composed of cDNA or gDNA derived from T cells, B-cell-depleted T cells, or PBMCs. The dataset comprised deeply sampled blood TCRbeta repertoires from subjects exposed to, actively infected with, or recovered from COVID-19. The repertoires were released in a freely available public database intended as a resource for research on the immune response to SARS-CoV-2. Samples were obtained from the ongoing ImmuneRACE study (first 160 participants) and from about 1,300 subjects provided by 6 global collaborators. A de-identified subject ID, COVID-19 status, age in years and sex were almost always included in the sample metadata. Where available, HLA class I and class II types were taken from metadata supplied by the sample provider and were not determined by assay-based typing.

Participants in the prospective study were enrolled through a virtual design, were aged about 18 to 100 years, and lived in approximately 25 United States geographic areas. Cohort assignment in the prospective study relied on participant-reported clinical history from a screening survey and a study questionnaire. In the prospective study, whole blood, serum and a nasopharyngeal or oropharyngeal swab were collected from each participant by mobile phlebotomists. Over a 2-month period, participants in the prospective study had the option of providing additional blood draws and questionnaires. Blood samples from the prospective study were shipped frozen or at room temperature prior to DNA extraction. About this clone itself: Its antigen is not yet known. No quality values exist for individual bases; no much larger clone is one base distant.

TCRbeta CDR3 regions were amplified from genomic DNA using the immunoSEQ Assay, a bias-controlled multiplex PCR. The source study handled its data this way. The number of nucleated cells in each sample was estimated from the amplification of reference gene primers within the assay. To quantify the absolute abundance of each unique TCRbeta CDR3 rearrangement, sequence reads were collapsed and filtered. For each sample, productive Simpson clonality was calculated as the square root of Simpson's diversity index over productive rearrangements. Sourced from immuneACCESS, this table was stored by TCRdb with only in-frame sequences that have V and J called. A share of the clones is absent; for the studies checked, an unresolved V gene accounts for under half, and the remainder has no known explanation. V, J and clone size reflect that table, while D and trimming were determined from the DNA. Present in this sample are about 400,000 clones, 70% to 90% of which were seen just once. The ten biggest clones cover 2% to 2.5% of the sample.

The V end loses 0 bases and the J end loses 7 bases, and a stretch of 9 bases separates them. Via the germline V gene (reference sequence), CDR1 is MNHNY and CDR2 SVGAGI. Including the terminal cysteine and phenylalanine, the CDR3 comprises 14 residues. The sequence is cut down to CDR3 DNA, 42 bases in frame from base 1. Overall study outcomes, separate from this receptor: The amount of clinical and demographic metadata varied by source and participant and was provided uncurated.

Material for sequencing was PBMCs or T cells enriched from blood (not recorded which). This sequence uses TRBV6-6 and TRBJ2-2; TRBD1 might be the D gene, on 6 matching bases. This TCR derives from a woman in her thirties or forties with acute COVID-19. In nucleotide form, the sequence is TGTGCCAGCAGTTACTCCGGGGACATCGGGGAGCTGTTTTTT. The translation is CASSYSGDIGELFF.